The 11 T cell receptor beta chains below all came from one sample that was sequenced in a study of CD8 T cells in ankylosing spondylitis. TCRdb analysed the 5' RACE reads with MiXCR anew, one entry per CDR3 protein. This table has over 130,000 distinct CDR3 sequences, 40% to 50% appearing once. The sequenced material came from synovial fluid, either unsorted or a sorted T cell fraction (not recorded which). Receptor source: a male donor with ankylosing spondylitis.

The CDR3 sequence: CASAPDSPYSYEQYF. CDR3 DNA sequence: TGTGCCAGCGCCCCGGACAGCCCGTATTCCTACGAGCAGTACTTC. This chain connects TRBV27 to TRBJ2-7; D perhaps matches TRBD1 (6 bases). Germline values: CDR1 MNHEY, CDR2 SMNVEV (reference sequence). The CDR3 runs to 15 residues. V was shortened by 8 bases and J by 1 base, with 18 bases between the two germline ends.

V usage is TRBV6-4 and J usage is TRBJ2-2, with no clear D. Trimming cost V 4 bases and J 7 bases, with 10 bases left between them. In germline, CDR1 is MRHNA, CDR2 SNTAGT. The CDR3 has 13 residues. The CDR3 region has the DNA TGTGCCAGCAGTGTTTTGCCGCACGGGGAGCTGTTTTTT. Its protein product is CASSVLPHGELFF.

V gene TRBV7-9 combines with J gene TRBJ2-4; D is uncertain. The CDR3 covers 15 residues. Germline CDR1 reads SEHNR; CDR2 reads FQNEAQ (reference sequence). The V gene lost 2 bases and the J gene lost 0 bases, with 8 bases spanning the gap. CDR3: CASSLNLPAKNIQYF. CDR3 nucleotide sequence: TGTGCCAGCAGCTTAAATCTCCCAGCCAAAAACATTCAGTACTTC.

This clonotype turned up a few times. This chain connects TRBV7-8 to TRBJ2-1; D gene ambiguous. Per the germline V gene, CDR1 is SGHVS and CDR2 is FQNEAQ. CDR3 size: 12 residues. Between the trimmed V and J ends, which lost 7 bases and 5 bases, there was a span of 9 bases. Written as DNA, the CDR3 is TGTGCCAGCACCGTTAGCCACAATGAGCAGTTCTTC. This gives the protein CASTVSHNEQFF. The whole variable domain, filled in from reference TRBV7-8 and TRBJ2-1, reads GAGVSQSPRYKVAKRGQDVALRCDPISGHVSLFWYQQALGQGPEFLTYFQNEAQLDKSGLPSDRFFAERPEGSVSTLKIQRTQQEDSAVYLCASTVSHNEQFFGPGTRLTVL.

This clonotype was counted a few times. The chain joins TRBV3-1 to TRBJ1-2, with 9 bases lining up with TRBD1. Germline V lookup: CDR1 LGHDT, CDR2 YNNKEL (reference sequence). This CDR3 has 16 residues. With V trimmed by 4 bases and J by 8 bases, 14 bases remained unmatched. CDR3 in DNA: TGTGCCAGCAGCCTACCCGGGACAGGGAGATCTATCGGCTACACCTTC. It encodes CASSLPGTGRSIGYTF. Full variable domain (outside the CDR3, taken from reference TRBV3-1 and TRBJ1-2): DTAVSQTPKYLVTQMGNDKSIKCEQNLGHDTMYWYKQDSKKFLKIMFSYNNKELIINETVPNRFSPKSPDKAHLNLHINSLELGDSAVYFCASSLPGTGRSIGYTFGSGTRLTVV.

J is TRBJ2-7 and V is TRBV28; TRBD2 is a possible D gene (6 bases). CDR3 length equals 13 residues. V lost 2 bases and J lost 7, with 12 bases in between. The germline V gene has CDR1 MDHEN and CDR2 SYDVKM. The CDR3 spells CASSLGGAREQYF. The CDR3 DNA follows: TGTGCCAGCAGTTTAGGAGGGGCTCGAGAGCAGTACTTC.

The chain links TRBV28 to TRBJ2-4; 13 bases match TRBD2. The germline CDR1 and CDR2 sequences are MDHEN and SYDVKM. CDR3 length equals 18 residues. V lost 4 bases and J lost 0; bases outside the gene matches: 6. CDR3 in amino acids: CASSWGLAGPLAKNIQYF. CDR3 bases: TGTGCCAGCAGTTGGGGACTAGCGGGACCTCTAGCCAAAAACATTCAGTACTTC.

This clonotype was found a few times. V gene TRBV9 combines with J gene TRBJ2-7; 9 bases match TRBD2. J gave up 1 base and V 3 bases, and 8 bases lay outside the gene matches. This CDR3 region has 16 residues. Germline-derived CDR1 and CDR2 are SGDLS and YYNGEE. The CDR3 loop is CASSELREGGSYEQYF. Here the CDR3 DNA reads TGTGCCAGCAGCGAACTGCGGGAGGGCGGGTCCTACGAGCAGTACTTC. Based on the CDR3 plus reference TRBV9 and TRBJ2-7, the full variable domain is DSGVTQTPKHLITATGQRVTLRCSPRSGDLSVYWYQQSLDQGLQFLIQYYNGEERAKGNILERFSAQQFPDLHSELNLSSLELGDSALYFCASSELREGGSYEQYFGPGTRLTVT.

The V call is TRBV28, the J call TRBJ2-7, with D hard to call. This CDR3 is 11 amino acids long. With 3 bases removed from V and 9 bases from J, the gap between germline ends came to 9 bases. Per the germline V gene, CDR1 is MDHEN and CDR2 is SYDVKM. CDR3 sequence (DNA): TGTGCCAGCAGTTTCCCTGGACGGCAGTACTTC. Translation gives CASSFPGRQYF.

V is TRBV12-3 or TRBV12-4 and J is TRBJ1-1; D may be TRBD1 (5 bases). The CDR3 consists of 15 residues. Trimming took off 5 bases at V and 0 bases at J, with 13 bases between the two ends. The CDR3 region has the DNA TGTGCCAGCAGTATGGGGGTTTGGGTGAACACTGAAGCTTTCTTT. Its protein product is CASSMGVWVNTEAFF.

The rearrangement uses TRBV7-9 and TRBJ2-1; no clear D. V lost 7 bases to trimming and J lost 2 bases, with 12 bases between them. Germline loops: CDR1 SEHNR, CDR2 FQNEAQ (reference sequence). The CDR3 is 14 residues long. CDR3 coding DNA: TGTGCCAGCATCGCGGCAGGCCCCTACAATGAGCAGTTCTTC. Its protein product is CASIAAGPYNEQFF.